Listed below are T cell receptor beta chains from one sample, sequenced in a study of cytomegalovirus exposure and HLA in healthy donors. Libraries were prepared by immunoSEQ multiplex PCR; TCRdb keeps only in-frame clonotypes and omits some of them. This table holds about 120,000 clones, about four fifths found once. The specimen was PBMCs. The origin of the receptors is a female donor in good health and CMV-seropositive. CDR3s leave out the opening cysteine and the closing phenylalanine or tryptophan.

CDR3 protein	V gene	J gene
ASQVTQY	TRBV19	TRBJ2-3
ASSVEGRGGYT	TRBV9	TRBJ1-2
ASSVAGRDSEEQY	TRBV9	TRBJ2-7
ASRLVEVATNEKLF	TRBV12-2	TRBJ1-4
ATRDNEQF	TRBV6-6	TRBJ2-1
ASSQDTAGNYGYT	TRBV4-2	TRBJ1-2
ASTTGETHYGYT	TRBV19	TRBJ1-2
ASSQDTYEQY	TRBV5-1	TRBJ2-7
SARLAETQY	TRBV20-1	TRBJ2-5
ASSYSLGTSTDTQY	TRBV6-6	TRBJ2-3
ASSLAAGTVAYEQY	TRBV7-6	TRBJ2-7
ASSLSWSMNTEAF	TRBV27	TRBJ1-1
ASSEMRRGGGNTIY	TRBV2	TRBJ1-3
ATSRDRGSETQY	TRBV15	TRBJ2-5
ASSRQGLGEKLF	TRBV9	TRBJ1-4
ASSPLSRGQTGELF	TRBV18	TRBJ2-2
ASSEIRASREKLF	TRBV6-1	TRBJ1-4